One and the same sample provided the 27 T cell receptor beta chains below, sequenced in a study of Tregs in tolerant kidney transplant recipients. The protocol was immunoSEQ multiplex PCR, while the TCRdb copy is restricted to in-frame clones and leaves out a portion. The profile shows 200,000 to 300,000 clones, approximately 84% of them singletons. Sample: CD4+ T cells from blood. These receptor sequences come from a human donor in good health.

About this clone itself: This sample also contains other DNA sequences that code for the same CDR3. This rearrangement joins TRBV7-8 to TRBJ1-1; D not certain. This CDR3 has 15 amino acids. From germline, CDR1 is SGHVS and CDR2 FQNEAQ. V lost 1 base, J lost 0 bases, and 9 bases lay in between. This chain's CDR3 is CASSLGKGMNTEAFF. CDR3 nucleotide sequence: TGTGCCAGCAGCTTAGGTAAGGGTATGAACACTGAAGCTTTCTTT.

The V and J genes are TRBV6-1 and TRBJ2-7; D gene uncertain. Per germline, CDR1 MNHNS and CDR2 SASEGT. Trimming cost V 4 bases and J 0 bases, with 10 bases left between them. The CDR3 is 14 residues long. Written as DNA, the CDR3 is TGTGCCAGCAGTGTCACCCGGAGCTCCTACGAGCAGTACTTC. This codes for CASSVTRSSYEQYF.

CDR3 residues: CASSNSGQGGKSSTDTQYF. The CDR3 bases are TGTGCCAGCAGCAACTCGGGACAGGGTGGTAAATCTAGCACAGATACGCAGTATTTT. The rearrangement links TRBV12-1 to TRBJ2-3; the table's D call, TRBD1, has no DNA check behind it. TRBV12-1 constitutes a pseudogene. The CDR3 contains 19 residues.

Regarding this clone: Mismatch with germline at one junction end may stem from a read error. The chain links TRBV27 to TRBJ1-1; no reliable D call. The CDR3 is made up of 15 amino acids. Germline loops: CDR1 MNHEY, CDR2 SMNVEV (reference sequence). The CDR3 nucleotides read TGTGCCATCAGTTTAGGGCAGTGGATGAACACTGAAGCTTTCTTT. Translating it yields CAISLGQWMNTEAFF.

The chain joins TRBV11-1 to TRBJ1-2; D remains ambiguous. The CDR3 length is 13 residues. Germline CDR1 and CDR2: SGHAT and FQDESV (reference sequence). Trimming cost V 5 bases and J 0 bases, with 7 bases left between them. CDR3 amino acids: CASSRSTNYGYTF. Here the CDR3 DNA reads TGTGCCAGCAGCAGGAGTACTAACTATGGCTACACCTTC.

This chain connects TRBV6-1 to TRBJ1-2; weak D call: TRBD1 (5 bases). CDR1 and CDR2 from the germline V gene are MNHNS and SASEGT. The V gene lost 7 bases and the J gene lost 2 bases, with 8 bases spanning the gap. CDR3 length: 12 amino acids. CDR3 loop: CASTRGNYGYTF. CDR3 nucleotide sequence: TGTGCCAGCACCCGGGGGAACTATGGCTACACCTTC.

CDR3 residues: CASRLTSPSYEQYF. In DNA form, the CDR3 reads TGTGCCAGCCGCCTGACCTCACCGTCCTACGAGCAGTACTTC. The V gene is TRBV6-5, the J gene TRBJ2-7, with unresolved D. CDR3 length: 14 amino acids. Germline V gene lookup returns CDR1 MNHEY and CDR2 SVGAGI. The germline V and J ends were trimmed by 8 bases and 1 base, with 15 bases remaining between them.

The chain is built from TRBV7-9 and TRBJ2-2; D is possibly TRBD2 (6 bases). The germline V gene has CDR1 SEHNR and CDR2 FQNEAQ (reference sequence). Trimming cost V 6 bases and J 4 bases, with 15 bases left between them. The CDR3 spans 15 residues. DNA for the CDR3: TGTGCCAGCAGTCATATGGGACTGGGCACCGGGGAGCTGTTTTTT. Translated: CASSHMGLGTGELFF.

The rearrangement links TRBV10-1 to TRBJ2-1, with D perhaps matching TRBD1 or TRBD2 (5 bases each). The CDR3 runs to 14 residues. The V end lost 5 bases, the J end lost 6 bases, and 14 bases lay between the germline ends. Germline V gene data show CDR1 as WNHNN and CDR2 as SYGVQD (reference sequence). CDR3 DNA: TGCGCCAGCAGTCCCGGGACCACCGTCAATGAGCAGTTCTTC. Amino acid sequence: CASSPGTTVNEQFF.

The rearrangement uses TRBV7-9 and TRBJ2-5, with D unresolved. The germline V and J ends were trimmed by 7 bases and 4 bases, with 7 bases remaining between them. Germline V gene lookup returns CDR1 SEHNR and CDR2 FQNEAQ (reference sequence). The CDR3 totals 11 residues. In nucleotides, the CDR3 is TGTGCCAGCACCCCCTCAGAGACCCAGTACTTC. It is translated as CASTPSETQYF.

V and J are TRBV14 and TRBJ2-1, with TRBD1 matching over 12 bases. This CDR3 region has 16 residues. V lost 4 bases and J lost 2; bases outside the gene matches: 3. Germline V gene sequence: CDR1 SGHDN, CDR2 FVKESK. The CDR3 bases are TGTGCCAGCAGCCCCAGGGACAGGGGGCCCTACAATGAGCAGTTCTTC. Its translation is CASSPRDRGPYNEQFF.

The chain links TRBV6-5 to TRBJ2-7; 8 bases match TRBD1. CDR3 size: 14 residues. Trimming removed 6 bases from V and 3 bases from J; junction bases left unmatched: 7. Germline loops: CDR1 MNHEY, CDR2 SVGAGI. The CDR3 coding sequence is TGTGCCAGCAGCAAGGACAGGGCGGTCTACGAGCAGTACTTC. Its translation: CASSKDRAVYEQYF.

This clone was seen just once. The V gene is TRBV5-1, the J gene TRBJ2-1, with 7 positions matching TRBD1. The CDR3 has 22 residues. The germline CDR1 and CDR2 sequences are SGHRS and YFSETQ. Germline trimming cut 4 bases from V and 0 bases from J; bases unmatched to any gene: 25. In DNA form, the CDR3 reads TGCGCCAGCAGCGTACCGAAAAGGGGGCGCGAGTGGCCCTACCTCTCCTACAATGAGCAGTTCTTC. As protein: CASSVPKRGREWPYLSYNEQFF.

The chain links TRBV2 to TRBJ2-5; 13 bases align to TRBD2. Trimming at V came to 4 bases and at J to 4 bases, leaving 0 bases not matched to a gene. Per the germline V gene, CDR1 is SNHLY and CDR2 is FYNNEI. This CDR3 comprises 14 residues. The CDR3 DNA sequence: TGTGCCAGCAGTGGACTAGCGGGAGGAGAGACCCAGTACTTC. Protein sequence: CASSGLAGGETQYF.

V gene TRBV18 combines with J gene TRBJ1-2; D is unclear. The V end was cut by 0 bases, the J end by 4 bases, with 24 bases between. This CDR3 has 19 residues. Germline CDR1 reads KGHSH; CDR2 reads LQKENI. The CDR3 loop is CASSPPRVRAKWVPYGYTF. DNA for the CDR3: TGTGCCAGCTCACCACCAAGGGTTCGCGCCAAATGGGTTCCCTATGGCTACACCTTC.

The V gene is TRBV11-3, the J gene TRBJ2-1; D is perhaps TRBD2 (6 bases). The CDR3 is 12 amino acids. V gave up 4 bases and J gave up 10 bases, with 11 bases separating them. Germline V gives CDR1 SGHNT, CDR2 YENEEA. The CDR3 is CASSSLGGEQFF. The CDR3 DNA follows: TGTGCCAGCAGCTCTTTGGGGGGAGAGCAGTTCTTC. The entire variable domain, with the rest obtained from reference TRBV11-3 and TRBJ2-1, is as follows: EAGVVQSPRYKIIEKKQPVAFWCNPISGHNTLYWYLQNLGQGPELLIRYENEEAVDDSQLPKDRFSAERLKGVDSTLKIQPAELGDSAVYLCASSSLGGEQFFGPGTRLTVL.

The chain joins TRBV7-9 to TRBJ1-4, with unresolved D. The germline gives CDR1 SEHNR, CDR2 FQNEAQ (reference sequence). Trimming stripped 1 base from V and 0 bases from J, with 6 bases between. The CDR3 has 15 amino acids. In nucleotides, the CDR3 is TGTGCCAGCAGCTTAGTTCAAACAACTAATGAAAAACTGTTTTTT. Translation: CASSLVQTTNEKLFF.

The chain has TRBV6-5 and TRBJ1-1, with D unresolved. Germline lookup yields CDR1 MNHEY and CDR2 SVGAGI. The CDR3 is 15 residues long. Trimming shortened V by 0 bases and J by 4 bases, and 12 bases separated the two germline ends. The CDR3 coding sequence is TGTGCCAGCAGTTACTCTCGGGATTTGGGCACTGAAGCTTTCTTT. Its protein product is CASSYSRDLGTEAFF.

This chain joins TRBV5-1 and TRBJ2-7, with 8 bases that match TRBD1. V shed 4 bases and J 4 bases; nucleotides not matched to a gene: 10. CDR3 length equals 15 residues. Germline loops: CDR1 SGHRS, CDR2 YFSETQ. The CDR3 loop is CASSPSPGQEYEQYF. The CDR3 DNA sequence: TGCGCCAGCAGCCCCAGCCCGGGACAGGAATACGAGCAGTACTTC.

Only one count was recorded for this clone. This rearrangement joins TRBV7-9 to TRBJ1-3; maybe TRBD1 (6 bases). V gave up 1 base and J gave up 0 bases, with 10 bases separating them. Germline V gene sequence: CDR1 SEHNR, CDR2 FQNEAQ (reference sequence). The CDR3 contains 16 residues. The CDR3, as DNA: TGTGCCAGCAGCTTAGTCGGACAGATCTCTGGAAACACCATATATTTT. Its translation is CASSLVGQISGNTIYF.

The table lists this clone with a count of one. The chain recombines TRBV5-1 with TRBJ1-2; TRBD1 agrees at 10 bases. J was trimmed by 4 bases and V by 2 bases; bases with no gene match: 8. The germline V gene has CDR1 SGHRS and CDR2 YFSETQ. The CDR3 has 16 residues. In DNA, the CDR3 is TGCGCCAGCAGCTTATCGACAGGGGGCGCCGGCTATGGCTACACCTTC. Its protein product is CASSLSTGGAGYGYTF.

The chain couples TRBV18 to TRBJ2-7, with 9 bases aligning to TRBD1. Trimming removed 2 bases from V and 7 bases from J; junction bases left unmatched: 3. CDR3 length: 13 residues. In germline, CDR1 is KGHSH, CDR2 LQKENI. CDR3 nucleotides: TGTGCCAGCTCACCAGGGACAGGGAGTGAGCAGTACTTC. Encoded protein: CASSPGTGSEQYF. Complete variable domain (other parts from reference TRBV18 and TRBJ2-7): NAGVMQNPRHLVRRRGQEARLRCSPMKGHSHVYWYRQLPEEGLKFMVYLQKENIIDESGMPKERFSAEFPKEGPSILRIQQVVRGDSAAYFCASSPGTGSEQYFGPGTRLTVT.

With respect to this clone: At one boundary the junction diverges from the germline segment, which might be a read error. The V and J genes are TRBV5-4 and TRBJ1-1; 7 bases match TRBD1. Germline V CDR1 and CDR2: SGHNT, YYREEE (reference sequence). The CDR3 has 13 residues. The CDR3, as DNA: TGTGCCAGCAGTTTGGAACCGGGACAGAAAGCTTTCTTT. Its translation: CASSLEPGQKAFF.

CDR3 sequence reads: CASSKGLSQETQYF. The CDR3 DNA reads TGTGCCAGCAGTAAGGGACTCTCTCAAGAGACCCAGTACTTC. V gene TRBV6-5 combines with J gene TRBJ2-5, with a weak D call TRBD2 (6 bases). V was trimmed by 5 bases and J by 2 bases, leaving 12 bases between them. Germline assignment: CDR1 MNHEY and CDR2 SVGAGI. CDR3 length: 14 amino acids.

The chain combines TRBV5-5 with TRBJ1-2; 8 nucleotides agree with TRBD1. There are 13 residues in the CDR3. V lost 4 bases, J lost 8 bases, and 7 bases stayed unmatched. Germline CDR1 and CDR2: SGHKS and YYEKEE (reference sequence). CDR3 nucleotides: TGTGCCAGCAGCCCGACAGGGGAAGGCGGCTACACCTTC. It translates to CASSPTGEGGYTF.

The chain combines TRBV6-5 with TRBJ2-1, with D tentatively TRBD2 (5 bases). In germline, CDR1 is MNHEY, CDR2 SVGAGI. Trimming took 2 bases from V and 0 from J, leaving 8 bases between them. This CDR3 has 15 amino acids. The CDR3 sequence: CASSYREVSYNEQFF. For the CDR3, the DNA is TGTGCCAGCAGTTACCGGGAAGTCTCCTACAATGAGCAGTTCTTC.

This clone was observed once. This sequence joins TRBV6-6 and TRBJ1-3; a weak D match, TRBD1 (6 bases). The CDR3 is 15 amino acids. CDR1 and CDR2 from the germline V gene are MNHNY and SVGAGI (reference sequence). V dropped 6 bases and J dropped 3 bases, with 15 bases sitting between them. The CDR3 nucleotides are TGTGCCAGCAGACCCACCGGAGGGGGTGGAAACACCATATATTTT. Amino acids: CASRPTGGGGNTIYF.